The clone carrying this T cell receptor (beta chain) came up a few times. Its antigen is as yet unknown. Germline loops: CDR1 SNHLY, CDR2 FYNNEI. CDR3 length: 14 amino acids. Deletions cut 6 bases from V and 2 bases from J, with 14 bases between. TCRdb analysed the RT-PCR reads with MiXCR anew, one entry per CDR3 protein. The sample carries under 200,000 distinct CDR3 sequences, 11% recorded once. The sample is drawn from a study of response to subunit inactivated influenza vaccine. Study-wide findings and caveats: It was suggested by the authors that few new T cells are recruited by each seasonal influenza vaccination.

The chain has TRBV2 and TRBJ2-7; D unresolved. The material sequenced was non-naive T cells sorted from PBMCs, taken 40 to 50 days after vaccination. This clonotype was obtained from a man aged 50 or older who received an inactivated influenza vaccine. The CDR3: CASRARLLAYEQYF. CDR3 sequence (DNA): TGTGCCAGCAGGGCTAGGTTACTCGCCTACGAGCAGTACTTC.